This T cell receptor beta chain was sequenced during a study of blood T cell repertoires in COVID-19. Enrolled during active infection, Seattle patients were then followed longitudinally. As regards this clone: Germline and junction disagree at one end, which may indicate a read error.

Repertoires were generated with immunoSEQ multiplex PCR, while TCRdb's copy carries only in-frame clones and drops some. The sample lists just under 65,000 clones, 78% occurring once. Germline CDR1 reads SQVTM; CDR2 reads ANQGSEA. The CDR3 is 12 residues long. The chain joins TRBV29-1 to TRBJ2-3, with D possibly matching TRBD1 (6 bases). Sequencing input: peripheral blood. This receptor was identified in a man between 60 and 75 years old with COVID-19, enrolled during active disease. The CDR3 region is CSVEGLRQDLHF. The CDR3 DNA sequence: TGCAGCGTTGAAGGGTTGAGACAGGATCTACATTTT.